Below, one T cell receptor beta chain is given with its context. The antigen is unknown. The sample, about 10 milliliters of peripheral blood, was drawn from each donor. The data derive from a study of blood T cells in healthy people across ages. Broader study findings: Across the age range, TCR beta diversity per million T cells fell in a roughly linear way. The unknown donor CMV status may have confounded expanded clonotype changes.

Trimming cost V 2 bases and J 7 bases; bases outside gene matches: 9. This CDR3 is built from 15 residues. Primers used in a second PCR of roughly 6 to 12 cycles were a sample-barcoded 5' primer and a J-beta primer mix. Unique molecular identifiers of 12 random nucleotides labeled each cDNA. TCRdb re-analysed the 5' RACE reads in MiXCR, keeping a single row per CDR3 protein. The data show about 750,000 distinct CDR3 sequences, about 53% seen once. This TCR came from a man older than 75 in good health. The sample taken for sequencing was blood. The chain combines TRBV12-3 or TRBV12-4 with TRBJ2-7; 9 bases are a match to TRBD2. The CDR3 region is CASSLHPAGGNEQYF. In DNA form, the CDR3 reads TGTGCCAGCAGTTTACATCCAGCGGGGGGCAATGAGCAGTACTTC.